This is a list of T cell receptor beta chains from one sample in a study of shared clonotypes between healthy human individuals. Using immunoSEQ multiplex PCR, the repertoire was profiled, and TCRdb retains in-frame clones only, with some absent. The sample records fewer than 2.5 million clones, roughly 93% being singletons. Sequencing used naive CD4+ T cells from PBMCs. The receptors here all came from a man in his late teens or twenties in good health. Some clones in this sample may be carry-over from other donors' samples. Both conserved end residues are part of each CDR3. A D gene is named only where the DNA matches it firmly. A clone size is listed for some rows: how often the clone was seen (once, few, many), or a class if it is expanded.

clone_size	d_call	v_call	j_call	cdr3_nt	cdr3_aa
-	TRBD1	TRBV12-5	TRBJ1-2	TGTGCTAGTGGCCTGAACAGGGGACACAGTTATGGCTACACCTTC	CASGLNRGHSYGYTF
-	TRBD1	TRBV30	TRBJ1-5	TGTGCCTGGAAGACAGGGGGCAATCAGCCCCAGCATTTT	CAWKTGGNQPQHF
-	-	TRBV7-3	TRBJ2-1	TGTGCCAGCAGCTTAGGCAGGGAGACCTACAATGAGCAGTTCTTC	CASSLGRETYNEQFF
-	TRBD2	TRBV7-9	TRBJ2-7	TGTGCCAGCACCTTATCCCCCACTAGCGGGGGAGGGGGGCAGTACTTC	CASTLSPTSGGGGQYF
once	TRBD2	TRBV28	TRBJ2-7	TGTGCCAGCAGTTCCCCCGGTGATAGCGGGAGCTACGAGCAGTACTTC	CASSSPGDSGSYEQYF
-	-	TRBV9	TRBJ2-1	TGTGCCAGCAGCGAGTCCCACAATGAGCAGTTCTTC	CASSESHNEQFF
-	TRBD1	TRBV27	TRBJ2-7	TGTGCCACCCGCCGGGACAGGGGGTTCTACGAGCAGTACTTC	CATRRDRGFYEQYF
-	TRBD1	TRBV7-9	TRBJ1-2	TGTGCCAGCAGCAGCCGGGACAGGGGTGGCTACACCTTC	CASSSRDRGGYTF
-	TRBD1	TRBV10-2	TRBJ2-7	TGCGCCAGCAGCGGAGAGGGGACAGGAGTCTACGAGCAGTACTTC	CASSGEGTGVYEQYF
-	TRBD1	TRBV7-9	TRBJ2-7	TGTGCCAGCAGTTTAGGACAGGGGAGGTGGAACGAGCAGTACTTC	CASSLGQGRWNEQYF
-	-	TRBV6-5	TRBJ1-4	TGTGCCAGCAGTTACGGGGGTCTGAATGAAAAACTGTTTTTT	CASSYGGLNEKLFF
-	-	TRBV7-2	TRBJ1-1	TGTGCCAGCAGCTTAGTGCGGACTGAAGCTTTCTTT	CASSLVRTEAFF
once	-	TRBV9	TRBJ1-2	TGTGCCAGCAGCGAGGGGGAGGGGAACTATGGCTACACCTTC	CASSEGEGNYGYTF
-	TRBD1	TRBV7-2	TRBJ2-2	TGTGCCAGCAGCTGGACAGGGGATGTGGGGGAGCTGTTTTTT	CASSWTGDVGELFF
few	TRBD1	TRBV7-9	TRBJ1-1	TGTGCCAGCAGCTTAAACTCGGGACAGGGCAACACTGAAGCTTTCTTT	CASSLNSGQGNTEAFF
-	-	TRBV5-8	TRBJ1-2	TGTGCCAGCAGCTTCGGGGGGGGAGGCCTCGGCTACACCTTC	CASSFGGGGLGYTF
-	TRBD1	TRBV19	TRBJ2-1	TGTGCCAGTAGTCCGGGACAGATCTACAATGAGCAGTTCTTC	CASSPGQIYNEQFF
-	TRBD1	TRBV5-8	TRBJ1-4	TGTGCCAGCAGCTTCCTAAGAACGACAGGGGTAAATGAAAAACTGTTTTTT	CASSFLRTTGVNEKLFF
-	-	TRBV14	TRBJ2-2	TGTGCCAGCAGCCAGGCCCCTCTAAACACCGGGGAGCTGTTTTTT	CASSQAPLNTGELFF
-	TRBD1	TRBV30	TRBJ1-5	TGTGCCTGGAGTGGACAGGGAGTCAATCAGCCCCAGCATTTT	CAWSGQGVNQPQHF
-	-	TRBV7-6	TRBJ2-7	TGTGCCAGCAGCTTGAAGGGTGGGGCCGAGCAGTACTTC	CASSLKGGAEQYF
-	TRBD1	TRBV6-5	TRBJ1-3	TGTGCCAGCAGCTCCGGGACAGGCTCTGGAAACACCATATATTTT	CASSSGTGSGNTIYF
-	-	TRBV29-1	TRBJ1-1	TGCAGCGTTGAAAAGACCCACACTGAAGCTTTCTTT	CSVEKTHTEAFF
-	TRBD2	TRBV28	TRBJ2-7	TGTGCCAGCAGTCTTACTCCCTTTAGCGGGAGCTCCTACGAGCAGTACTTC	CASSLTPFSGSSYEQYF
-	-	TRBV28	TRBJ2-5	TGTGCCAGCAGCCCGGTCAGGGGACGATACCAAGAGACCCAGTACTTC	CASSPVRGRYQETQYF
-	-	TRBV6-1	TRBJ2-2	TGTGCCAGCAGTGGGAGGGGGAGTCGGAACACCGGGGAGCTGTTTTTT	CASSGRGSRNTGELFF
-	-	TRBV5-1	TRBJ1-2	TGCGCCAGCAGCTCACAAAGGGGCGCGGGCTATGGCTACACCTTC	CASSSQRGAGYGYTF
-	-	TRBV6-4	TRBJ2-1	TGTGCCAGCAGTGACTCCGCGGAGCACAATGAGCAGTTCTTC	CASSDSAEHNEQFF
-	TRBD2	TRBV4-3	TRBJ2-4	TGCGCCAGCAGCCAAGGACTAGCGACCAAAAACATTCAGTACTTC	CASSQGLATKNIQYF
-	-	TRBV27	TRBJ1-2	TGTGCCAGCAGTAACAGGGACTTCTATGGCTACACCTTC	CASSNRDFYGYTF
-	TRBD2	TRBV7-9	TRBJ2-7	TGTGCCGGGGGACTAGGAACGTACGAGCAGTACTTC	CAGGLGTYEQYF
-	TRBD1	TRBV7-2	TRBJ2-1	TGTGCCAGCAGCCCCCGGGACAGCTCCTACAATGAGCAGTTCTTC	CASSPRDSSYNEQFF
-	-	TRBV11-2	TRBJ2-3	TGTGCCAGCAGCTTAGAAGGGCGAGGAGATACGCAGTATTTT	CASSLEGRGDTQYF
-	-	TRBV9	TRBJ2-2	TGTGCCAGCAGCGAGGGGCACACGAACACCGGGGAGCTGTTTTTT	CASSEGHTNTGELFF
-	TRBD2	TRBV28	TRBJ2-5	TGTGCCAGCAGTTCATTACCCCTCTCCGGGAGGGCCGGGGGAGAGACCCAGTACTTC	CASSSLPLSGRAGGETQYF
-	TRBD2	TRBV6-6	TRBJ2-1	TGTGCCAGCGGACCGACTAGCGGGAGGGCTACTGAGCAGTTCTTC	CASGPTSGRATEQFF
once	-	TRBV6-6	TRBJ1-2	TGTGCCAGCAGTAGGATCCTCGGGGTTTATGGCTACACCTTC	CASSRILGVYGYTF
-	-	TRBV9	TRBJ1-1	TGTGCCAGCAGCGCCCTGGGGGGCGCGAACACTGAAGCTTTCTTT	CASSALGGANTEAFF
-	-	TRBV9	TRBJ1-2	TGTGCCAGCAGCCCGCGGGGGTATGGCTACACCTTC	CASSPRGYGYTF
few	TRBD2	TRBV7-3	TRBJ2-2	TGTGCCAGCAGCCCCGGGGCTAGCGGATATAACACCGGGGAGCTGTTTTTT	CASSPGASGYNTGELFF
-	TRBD2	TRBV2	TRBJ2-7	TGTGCCAGCAGTGTCGGGACTAGCGGATCCAGAACCTACGAGCAGTACTTC	CASSVGTSGSRTYEQYF
few	-	TRBV5-1	TRBJ1-4	TGCGCCAGCAGCTGGACAGCAACTAATGAAAAACTGTTTTTT	CASSWTATNEKLFF
-	TRBD2	TRBV30	TRBJ2-5	TGTGCCTGGAGATTAGCGGGAGCGGGGACCCAGTACTTC	CAWRLAGAGTQYF
-	TRBD2	TRBV14	TRBJ2-1	TGTGCCAGCAGCCAGTGGCGAGCGGGAAGGGATGAGCAGTTCTTC	CASSQWRAGRDEQFF
-	TRBD2	TRBV13	TRBJ2-3	TGTGCCAGCAGAATAGCGGGAGACAGCACAGATACGCAGTATTTT	CASRIAGDSTDTQYF
-	TRBD2	TRBV6-1	TRBJ2-1	TGTGCCAGCAGTGTTGGGGCCGGGACTAGCGGGAGTCGGTTATACAATGAGCAGTTCTTC	CASSVGAGTSGSRLYNEQFF
-	-	TRBV5-1	TRBJ1-1	TGCGCCAGCAGCACGGGTTCAGGGATTGACACTGAAGCTTTCTTT	CASSTGSGIDTEAFF
-	-	TRBV7-9	TRBJ2-5	TGTGCCAGCAGCTTTAAATTTCGCGAGGGGGAGACCCAGTACTTC	CASSFKFREGETQYF
-	TRBD1	TRBV6-5	TRBJ1-2	TGTGCCAGCAGTTCCGGGACAGGGGGCTTTCTTGGTGGCTACACCTTC	CASSSGTGGFLGGYTF